This TCR beta chain is drawn from a study of blood T cells in healthy people across ages. This clonotype was seen a handful of times. Its antigen is still unknown. General study points: Samples with more naive T cells showed higher observed beta diversity. Observed TCR beta diversity per million T cells went down as age went up. This fall followed a roughly linear course with age.

Then a second PCR, running about 7 to 11 cycles, was carried out with a sample-barcoded 5' primer and a J-beta primer mix. Each cDNA molecule received a tag from a template-switch adaptor that had 12 random nucleotides. TCRdb processed the 5' RACE reads anew with MiXCR; each CDR3 protein has one entry. Altogether 1.5 million or so distinct CDR3 sequences are present, roughly 40% being singletons, with the ten largest covering approximately 7.9%. The CDR3 has 13 residues. Trimming stripped 1 base from V and 3 bases from J, with 9 bases between. Germline CDR1 reads SQVTM; CDR2 reads ANQGSEA. The source material was blood. The clonotype comes from a woman aged 18-29 years in good health. J is TRBJ1-1 and V is TRBV29-1, with a possible D match to TRBD1 (5 bases). The CDR3 region has the DNA TGCAGCGTTGAAGGGGGGGGGGACACTGAAGCTTTCTTT. Translating gives CSVEGGGDTEAFF.